These 30 T cell receptor beta chains originate from one sample sequenced in a study of blood T cell repertoires in COVID-19. The method was immunoSEQ multiplex PCR; TCRdb's version includes in-frame clones alone and lacks a portion of them. The data contain roughly 130,000 clones, roughly nine tenths of them singletons. The sample comprised peripheral blood. Every receptor here comes from a man in his 60s with COVID-19, enrolled during active disease.

V gene TRBV19 combines with J gene TRBJ2-1; D unresolved. The CDR3 has 14 amino acids. CDR1 LNHDA and CDR2 SQIVND come from the germline V gene (reference sequence). V shed 5 bases and J shed 2 bases, with 10 bases lying between them. The DNA for the CDR3 is TGTGCCAGTAGTGTAGGAAGAGCCTACAATGAGCAGTTCTTC. Translation: CASSVGRAYNEQFF.

The J gene is TRBJ2-7, the V gene TRBV28; 10 bases agree with TRBD1. The CDR3 is 16 amino acids. Trimming took 4 bases from V and 3 from J; bases not matched to a gene: 9. Germline CDR1 is MDHEN and CDR2 is SYDVKM. The DNA of the CDR3 is TGTGCCAGCAGTTCCGCGGGGGACAGGGGCCTCTACGAGCAGTACTTC. This codes for CASSSAGDRGLYEQYF.

The J gene is TRBJ2-1, the V gene TRBV5-4, with 14 bases fitting TRBD2. CDR1 is SGHNT, CDR2 YYREEE, per germline (reference sequence). The CDR3 extends over 18 amino acids. With V trimmed by 4 bases and J by 4 bases, 10 bases remained unmatched. CDR3 DNA sequence: TGTGCCAGCAGCCCCGGGACTAGCGGGAGCGCTGAGTACAATGAGCAGTTCTTC. It is translated as CASSPGTSGSAEYNEQFF.

This sequence joins TRBV3-1 (or the pseudogene TRBV3-2) and TRBJ1-1; D not certain. V shed 0 bases and J shed 1 base, with 6 bases lying between them. CDR3 length equals 14 residues. Germline V lookup: CDR1 LGHDT, CDR2 YNNKEL (reference sequence). The CDR3 region is CASSQDAGNTEAFF. The DNA for the CDR3 is TGTGCCAGCAGCCAAGATGCAGGGAACACTGAAGCTTTCTTT.

The chain couples TRBV5-1 to TRBJ2-7; D is unclear. CDR3 length: 17 residues. The V gene's germline CDR1 is SGHRS and CDR2 YFSETQ. V lost 4 bases and J lost 2, with 22 bases in between. In nucleotides, the CDR3 is TGCGCCAGCAGCCTAAGAATTCAAGCGAGTCCCACCTACGAGCAGTACTTC. It encodes CASSLRIQASPTYEQYF.

The chain uses TRBV11-3 and TRBJ2-7; the match to TRBD2 covers 7 bases. J was trimmed by 3 bases and V by 4 bases; bases with no gene match: 6. The length of the CDR3 is 14 residues. In germline, CDR1 is SGHNT, CDR2 YENEEA. CDR3 loop: CASSSVWGGYEQYF. The CDR3 DNA reads as TGTGCCAGCAGCTCCGTATGGGGGGGCTACGAGCAGTACTTC.

Points on this clone: Distinct nucleotide sequences in the sample also encode this CDR3. Written as DNA, the CDR3 is TGTGCCAGCAGCGTAGCCGGGAACACTGAAGCTTTCTTT. Encoded protein: CASSVAGNTEAFF. The chain has TRBV9 and TRBJ1-1; D gene uncertain. Germline V lookup: CDR1 SGDLS, CDR2 YYNGEE. Trimming took 0 bases from V and 1 from J, leaving 4 bases between them. The CDR3 has 13 amino acids.

The CDR3 sequence is CASSQDRGYEQYF. In DNA form, the CDR3 reads TGTGCCAGCAGTCAAGACAGGGGCTACGAGCAGTACTTC. V is TRBV11-3 and J is TRBJ2-7, with TRBD1 matching 8 bases. V dropped 6 bases and J dropped 3; count of bases not matched to a gene: 4. The CDR3 loop spans 13 amino acids. Germline V gene sequence: CDR1 SGHNT, CDR2 YENEEA. Full variable domain (rest looked up from reference TRBV11-3 and TRBJ2-7): EAGVVQSPRYKIIEKKQPVAFWCNPISGHNTLYWYLQNLGQGPELLIRYENEEAVDDSQLPKDRFSAERLKGVDSTLKIQPAELGDSAVYLCASSQDRGYEQYFGPGTRLTVT.

This clone was seen a handful of times. The rearrangement links TRBV29-1 to TRBJ1-1, with no clear D. The CDR3 has 13 residues. V lost 8 bases, J lost 4 bases, and 17 bases lay in between. Germline CDR1 is SQVTM and CDR2 is ANQGSEA. The CDR3 is CSTESVFGTEAFF. The CDR3 DNA reads TGCAGCACCGAATCGGTGTTCGGCACTGAAGCTTTCTTT.

V usage is TRBV7-6 and J usage is TRBJ2-1, with a possible D match to TRBD2 (5 bases). Germline CDR1 and CDR2: SGHVS and FNYEAQ. CDR3 length equals 15 residues. Trimming removed 5 bases at V and 0 bases at J, with 11 bases between. CDR3 coding DNA: TGTGCCAGCAGCCGATACGACTACTCCTACAATGAGCAGTTCTTC. Its protein is CASSRYDYSYNEQFF.

This rearrangement joins TRBV18 to TRBJ2-7, with a tentative D call TRBD2 (5 bases). V shed 3 bases and J shed 3 bases, with 12 bases lying between them. Per germline, CDR1 KGHSH and CDR2 LQKENI. CDR3 length equals 14 residues. The DNA of the CDR3 is TGTGCCAGCTCACCGCCTCGAGGGAGCTACGAGCAGTACTTC. This translates into CASSPPRGSYEQYF.

This clone was seen only once. The chain joins TRBV5-4 to TRBJ1-1; D might be TRBD1 (5 bases). Germline V gives CDR1 SGHNT, CDR2 YYREEE (reference sequence). The CDR3 contains 16 residues. V dropped 1 base and J dropped 1 base, with 14 bases sitting between them. The chain's CDR3 is CASSLWDSEPNTEAFF. The CDR3 region has the DNA TGTGCCAGCAGCTTGTGGGACTCAGAACCGAACACTGAAGCTTTCTTT.

The chain employs TRBV29-1 and TRBJ2-5, with 9 bases identical to TRBD1. Germline CDR1 reads SQVTM; CDR2 reads ANQGSEA. The CDR3 contains 15 residues. V lost 3 bases, J lost 4 bases, and 9 bases stayed unmatched. The CDR3 sequence: CSVEIQGAGGETQYF. DNA of the CDR3: TGCAGCGTTGAGATACAGGGGGCCGGGGGAGAGACCCAGTACTTC.

This chain connects TRBV19 to TRBJ1-1; 10 bases are shared with TRBD1. In germline, CDR1 is LNHDA, CDR2 SQIVND (reference sequence). Trimming cost V 5 bases and J 3 bases; bases outside gene matches: 6. The CDR3 has 15 amino acids. The CDR3 loop reads CASSEEDRGYTEAFF. The CDR3 DNA is TGTGCCAGTAGTGAAGAGGACAGGGGGTACACTGAAGCTTTCTTT.

The J gene is TRBJ2-7, the V gene TRBV6-4, with 12 bases aligning to TRBD2. With V trimmed by 0 bases and J by 2 bases, 11 bases remained unmatched. CDR3 length: 19 residues. CDR1 MRHNA and CDR2 SNTAGT come from the germline V gene. In nucleotides, the CDR3 is TGTGCCAGCAGTGACTCCGGAAGGACTAGCGGGGTTAATACCTACGAGCAGTACTTC. It is translated as CASSDSGRTSGVNTYEQYF.

Here the CDR3 reads CASSLVEDGYTF. CDR3 nucleotides: TGTGCCAGCAGCTTAGTTGAGGATGGCTACACCTTC. The chain uses TRBV7-2 and TRBJ1-2; D is uncertain. Trimming cost V 1 base and J 6 bases, with 6 bases left between them. The CDR3 is made up of 12 amino acids. Germline loops: CDR1 SGHTA, CDR2 FQGNSA. Looking up the rest from reference TRBV7-2 and TRBJ1-2 gives the full variable domain: GAGVSQSPSNKVTEKGKDVELRCDPISGHTALYWYRQSLGQGLEFLIYFQGNSAPDKSGLPSDRFSAERTGGSVSTLTIQRTQQEDSAVYLCASSLVEDGYTFGSGTRLTVV.

The chain links TRBV19 to TRBJ2-1; the D gene is possibly TRBD1 (6 bases). V was cut by 1 base and J by 4 bases, with 14 bases left in between. Germline CDR1 is LNHDA and CDR2 is SQIVND (reference sequence). The length of the CDR3 is 16 residues. The CDR3 nucleotides are TGTGCCAGTAGTATAGGGGGGCACTATCCATACAATGAGCAGTTCTTC. Its translation is CASSIGGHYPYNEQFF.

This clone came up a few times. This chain joins TRBV10-3 and TRBJ2-2; 14 bases fit TRBD2. Germline assignment: CDR1 ENHRY and CDR2 SYGVKD. V was pared by 5 bases and J by 8 bases, with 7 bases of the junction left unmatched. CDR3 length: 16 residues. The CDR3 spells CAISKGLAGGTGELFF. The CDR3 nucleotides read TGTGCCATCAGTAAAGGACTAGCGGGAGGCACGGGGGAGCTGTTTTTT.

The CDR3 here is CASSLGGGKRESTDTQYF. The CDR3 DNA follows: TGTGCCAGCAGCTTGGGGGGTGGGAAGCGGGAAAGCACAGATACGCAGTATTTT. The chain employs TRBV5-4 and TRBJ2-3; TRBD2 agrees at 7 bases. Germline V gene data show CDR1 as SGHNT and CDR2 as YYREEE (reference sequence). The V and J ends lost 0 bases and 0 bases, in that order; junction bases with no gene match: 10. CDR3 size: 18 residues.

V and J are TRBV7-9 and TRBJ2-1, with D hard to call. V lost 2 bases and J 1 base, leaving 6 bases between the germline ends. Looked up from germline, CDR1 is SEHNR and CDR2 is FQNEAQ (reference sequence). The CDR3 runs 14 residues. The chain's CDR3 is CASSLPGSYNEQFF. The CDR3, as DNA: TGTGCCAGCAGCTTACCGGGTTCCTACAATGAGCAGTTCTTC.

The chain is built from TRBV19 and TRBJ1-2; TRBD1 is a possible D gene (6 bases). The CDR3 has 11 residues. The V gene's germline CDR1 is LNHDA and CDR2 SQIVND (reference sequence). V lost 10 bases, J lost 7 bases, and 13 bases lay in between. CDR3 amino acids: CATPGASGYTF. As DNA, the CDR3 is TGTGCCACCCCAGGGGCCTCTGGCTACACCTTC.

V usage is TRBV10-3 and J usage is TRBJ1-4, with D unclear. This CDR3 has 15 amino acids. V was clipped by 0 bases and J by 0 bases, with 5 bases between them. Germline V gene lookup returns CDR1 ENHRY and CDR2 SYGVKD. The CDR3 nucleotides read TGTGCCATCAGTGAGTCAACTGCAACTAATGAAAAACTGTTTTTT. This codes for CAISESTATNEKLFF.

V gene TRBV2 combines with J gene TRBJ2-1; D remains ambiguous. The ends were cut back, 0 bases at V and 0 bases at J, with 9 bases in the middle. This CDR3 region has 16 residues. CDR1 SNHLY and CDR2 FYNNEI come from the germline V gene. CDR3 residues: CASSEAGRSSYNEQFF. The DNA for the CDR3 is TGTGCCAGCAGTGAAGCCGGAAGGAGCTCCTACAATGAGCAGTTCTTC.

Here the CDR3 DNA reads TGTGCCAGTAGTATCCCCCCCCGGACAGGGAGGGAGACCCAGTACTTC. Amino acids: CASSIPPRTGRETQYF. V is TRBV19 and J is TRBJ2-5; TRBD1 matches at 8 bases. V gave up 3 bases and J gave up 5 bases; unmatched junction bases: 11. This CDR3 has 16 residues. Looked up from germline, CDR1 is LNHDA and CDR2 is SQIVND (reference sequence).

The V and J genes are TRBV19 and TRBJ2-3; 9 nucleotides line up with TRBD2. J was trimmed by 4 bases and V by 9 bases; bases with no gene match: 5. CDR1 is LNHDA and CDR2 is SQIVND in the germline V gene (reference sequence). The CDR3 totals 13 residues. CDR3 nucleotide sequence: TGTGCCAGCTCTAGCGGGAACGCAGATACGCAGTATTTT. Translation: CASSSGNADTQYF.

The chain joins TRBV29-1 to TRBJ2-1; TRBD1 matches at 9 bases. This CDR3 contains 17 residues. Germline V CDR1 and CDR2: SQVTM, ANQGSEA. V lost 7 bases and J lost 0; bases outside the gene matches: 13. The CDR3 coding sequence is TGCAGCGCCCGATCGGAGGGGACAGGGAGCTCCTACAATGAGCAGTTCTTC. Translation: CSARSEGTGSSYNEQFF.

V is TRBV27 and J is TRBJ1-1, with 7 bases aligning to TRBD1. The V and J ends lost 5 bases and 6 bases, in that order; junction bases with no gene match: 12. This CDR3 spans 15 amino acids. Germline V gene sequence: CDR1 MNHEY, CDR2 SMNVEV (reference sequence). Here the CDR3 DNA reads TGTGCCAGCAGTCCGGAGGGGGCGCCGGTAGCTGAAGCTTTCTTT. It yields the protein CASSPEGAPVAEAFF.

The rearrangement uses TRBV6-6 and TRBJ1-6; D ambiguous. Trimming took off 4 bases at V and 7 bases at J, with 11 bases between the two ends. The CDR3 is 14 amino acids. Germline V CDR1 and CDR2: MNHNY, SVGAGI (reference sequence). CDR3 sequence (DNA): TGTGCCAGCAGTTCTCGGCAGGAAAATTCACCCCTCCACTTT. Encoded protein: CASSSRQENSPLHF.

The chain links TRBV24-1 to TRBJ2-7; 7 positions agree with TRBD2. CDR3 size: 14 residues. V was pared by 9 bases and J by 0 bases, with 7 bases of the junction left unmatched. Germline CDR1 is KGHDR and CDR2 is SFDVKD. The CDR3 loop is CATQPGGGSYEQYF. For the CDR3, the DNA is TGTGCCACCCAACCGGGAGGCGGCTCCTACGAGCAGTACTTC.

This sequence joins TRBV28 and TRBJ1-5; TRBD1 aligns across 7 bases. With 11 bases clipped from V and 2 bases from J, the junction kept 18 bases outside the gene matches. Germline V lookup: CDR1 MDHEN, CDR2 SYDVKM. The CDR3 runs to 17 residues. The DNA for the CDR3 is TGTGCCGGAGGGGGATTACAGGGGCTGGGTGGCAATCAGCCCCAGCATTTT. It encodes CAGGGLQGLGGNQPQHF.